This TCR beta chain appears in the sequencing data of a study of human T cells and chemical hapten exposure. Across the whole study: TCR yields per sample varied, mainly owing to small pooled library volume differences.

This clonotype was observed a few times. The antigen is undetermined. The CDR3 spans 14 residues. Deletions cut 4 bases from V and 1 base from J, with 11 bases between. Per germline, CDR1 SGHNT and CDR2 YENEEA. Documented time point: patch test 1, 2 weeks after DPC sensitization. Treatment indicated: therapeutic diphenylcyclopropenone sensitization with weekly scalp DPC. Unseparated into fractions, whole blood served as the source from which total RNA was extracted. One entry per CDR3 protein, called by TCRdb with MiXCR from the RACE reads. Of approximately 80,000 distinct CDR3 sequences listed, roughly 7.6% are singletons. The study's findings and limits: DPC sensitization did not alter TCRs above 1 in 1000 frequency.

The source material was whole blood, sampled in connection with sensitization to the hapten diphenylcyclopropenone (DPC). This TCR was sampled from a woman under 40 with alopecia areata. Some clones in this sample may be carry-over from other donors' samples. This chain connects TRBV11-3 to TRBJ2-7; D not resolved. CDR3 sequence: CASSSSGRSYEQYF. CDR3 bases: TGTGCCAGCAGCTCATCAGGACGATCCTACGAGCAGTACTTC.